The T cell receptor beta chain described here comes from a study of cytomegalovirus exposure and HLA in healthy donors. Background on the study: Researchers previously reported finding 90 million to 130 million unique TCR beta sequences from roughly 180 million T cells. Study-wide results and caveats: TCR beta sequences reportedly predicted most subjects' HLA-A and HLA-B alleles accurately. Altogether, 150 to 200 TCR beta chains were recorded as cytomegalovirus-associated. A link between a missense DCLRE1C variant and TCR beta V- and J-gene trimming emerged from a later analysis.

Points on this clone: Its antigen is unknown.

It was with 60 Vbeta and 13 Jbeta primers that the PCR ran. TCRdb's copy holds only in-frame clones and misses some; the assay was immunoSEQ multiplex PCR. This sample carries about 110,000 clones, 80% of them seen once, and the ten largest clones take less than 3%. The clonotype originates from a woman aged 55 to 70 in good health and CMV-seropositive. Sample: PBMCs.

This CDR3 is CASSPPREVNYGYTF. CDR3 nucleotides: TGTGCCAGCTCACCACCGCGAGAGGTGAACTATGGCTACACCTTC. The V gene is TRBV18, the J gene TRBJ1-2; D gene ambiguous. The V and J ends lost 0 bases and 2 bases respectively, with 10 bases between them. Germline-derived CDR1 and CDR2 are KGHSH and LQKENI. CDR3 length: 15 amino acids. The full variable domain, in which reference TRBV18 and TRBJ1-2 provide the parts outside the CDR3, is NAGVMQNPRHLVRRRGQEARLRCSPMKGHSHVYWYRQLPEEGLKFMVYLQKENIIDESGMPKERFSAEFPKEGPSILRIQQVVRGDSAAYFCASSPPREVNYGYTFGSGTRLTVV.